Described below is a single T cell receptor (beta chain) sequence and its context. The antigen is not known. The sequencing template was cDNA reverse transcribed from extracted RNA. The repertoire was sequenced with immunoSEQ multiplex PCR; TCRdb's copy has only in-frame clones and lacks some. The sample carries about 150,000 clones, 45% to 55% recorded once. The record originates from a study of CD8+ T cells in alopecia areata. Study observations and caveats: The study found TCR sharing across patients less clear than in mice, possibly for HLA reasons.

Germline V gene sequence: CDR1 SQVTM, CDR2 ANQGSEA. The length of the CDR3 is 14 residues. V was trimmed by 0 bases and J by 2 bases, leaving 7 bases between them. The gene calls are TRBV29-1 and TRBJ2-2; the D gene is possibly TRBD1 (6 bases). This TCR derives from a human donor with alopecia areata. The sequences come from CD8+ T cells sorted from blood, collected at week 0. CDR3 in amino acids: CSVEEGHNTGELFF. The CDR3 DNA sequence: TGCAGCGTTGAAGAGGGACATAACACCGGGGAGCTGTTTTTT.